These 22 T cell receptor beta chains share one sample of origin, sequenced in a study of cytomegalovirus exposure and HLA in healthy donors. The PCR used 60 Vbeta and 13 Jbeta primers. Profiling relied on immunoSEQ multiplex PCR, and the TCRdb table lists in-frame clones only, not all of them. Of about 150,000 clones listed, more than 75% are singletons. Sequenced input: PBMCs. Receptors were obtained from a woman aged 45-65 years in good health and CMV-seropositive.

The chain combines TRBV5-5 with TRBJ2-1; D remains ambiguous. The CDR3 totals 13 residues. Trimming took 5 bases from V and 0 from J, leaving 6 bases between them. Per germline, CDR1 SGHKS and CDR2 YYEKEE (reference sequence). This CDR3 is CASSLSSYNEQFF. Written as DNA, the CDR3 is TGTGCCAGCAGTCTGAGCTCCTACAATGAGCAGTTCTTC.

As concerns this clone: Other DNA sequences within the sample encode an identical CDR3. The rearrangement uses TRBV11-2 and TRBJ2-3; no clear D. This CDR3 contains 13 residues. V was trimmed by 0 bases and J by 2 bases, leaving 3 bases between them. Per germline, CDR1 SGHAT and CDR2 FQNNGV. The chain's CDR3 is CASSLDLTDTQYF. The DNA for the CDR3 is TGTGCCAGCAGCTTAGATCTCACAGATACGCAGTATTTT.

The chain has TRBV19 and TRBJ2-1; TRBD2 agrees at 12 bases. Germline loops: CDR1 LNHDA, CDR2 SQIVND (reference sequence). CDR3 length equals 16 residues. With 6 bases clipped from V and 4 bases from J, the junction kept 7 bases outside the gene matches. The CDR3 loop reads CASSLAGGPVYNEQFF. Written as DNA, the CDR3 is TGTGCCAGTAGCCTAGCGGGAGGGCCAGTATACAATGAGCAGTTCTTC.

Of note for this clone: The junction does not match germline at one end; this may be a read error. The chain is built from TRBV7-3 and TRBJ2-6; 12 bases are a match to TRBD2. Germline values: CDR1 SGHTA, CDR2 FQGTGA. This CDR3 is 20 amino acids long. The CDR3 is CASSVTSGGLVNSGANVLTF. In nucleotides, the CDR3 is TGTGCCAGCAGCGTAACTAGCGGGGGGCTTGTAAACTCTGGGGCCAACGTCCTGACTTTC.

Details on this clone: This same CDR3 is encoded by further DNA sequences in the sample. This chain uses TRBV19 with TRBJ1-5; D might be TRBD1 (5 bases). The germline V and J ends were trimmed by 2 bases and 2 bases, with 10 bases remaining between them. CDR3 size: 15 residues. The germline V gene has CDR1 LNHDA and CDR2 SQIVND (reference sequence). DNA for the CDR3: TGTGCCAGTAGTATACGGGGGTCGGGCAATCAGCCCCAGCATTTT. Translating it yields CASSIRGSGNQPQHF. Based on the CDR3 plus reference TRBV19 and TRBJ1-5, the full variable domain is DGGITQSPKYLFRKEGQNVTLSCEQNLNHDAMYWYRQDPGQGLRLIYYSQIVNDFQKGDIAEGYSVSREKKESFPLTVTSAQKNPTAFYLCASSIRGSGNQPQHFGDGTRLSIL.

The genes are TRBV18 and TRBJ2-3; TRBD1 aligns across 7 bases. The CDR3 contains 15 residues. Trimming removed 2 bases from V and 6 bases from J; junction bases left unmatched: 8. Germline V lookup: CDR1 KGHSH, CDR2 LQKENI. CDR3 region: CASSPGTVVGDTQYF. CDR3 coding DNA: TGTGCCAGCTCACCAGGGACAGTCGTTGGTGATACGCAGTATTTT.

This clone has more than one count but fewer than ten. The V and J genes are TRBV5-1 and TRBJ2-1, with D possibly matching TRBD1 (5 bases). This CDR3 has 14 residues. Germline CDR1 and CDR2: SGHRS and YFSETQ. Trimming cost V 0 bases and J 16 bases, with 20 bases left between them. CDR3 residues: CASSLALTTAGSFF. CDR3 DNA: TGCGCCAGCAGCTTGGCCCTGACGACAGCCGGCTCCTTCTTC.

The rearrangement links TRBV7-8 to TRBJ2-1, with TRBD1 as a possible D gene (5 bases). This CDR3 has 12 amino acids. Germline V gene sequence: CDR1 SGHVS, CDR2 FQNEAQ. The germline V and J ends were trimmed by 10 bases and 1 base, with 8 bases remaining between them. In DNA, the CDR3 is TGTGCCATAAGACAGTCCTACAATGAGCAGTTCTTC. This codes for CAIRQSYNEQFF.

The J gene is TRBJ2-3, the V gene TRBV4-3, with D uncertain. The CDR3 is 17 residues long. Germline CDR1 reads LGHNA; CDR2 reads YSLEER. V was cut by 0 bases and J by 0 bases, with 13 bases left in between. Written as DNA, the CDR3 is TGCGCCAGCAGCCAAGATGGCCCAACGACTAGCACAGATACGCAGTATTTT. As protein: CASSQDGPTTSTDTQYF.

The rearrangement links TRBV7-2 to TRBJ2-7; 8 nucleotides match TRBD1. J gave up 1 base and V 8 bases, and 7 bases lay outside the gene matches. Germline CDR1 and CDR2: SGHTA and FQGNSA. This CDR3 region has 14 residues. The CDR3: CASAQDRVSYEQYF. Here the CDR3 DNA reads TGTGCCAGCGCCCAGGACAGGGTGTCCTACGAGCAGTACTTC.

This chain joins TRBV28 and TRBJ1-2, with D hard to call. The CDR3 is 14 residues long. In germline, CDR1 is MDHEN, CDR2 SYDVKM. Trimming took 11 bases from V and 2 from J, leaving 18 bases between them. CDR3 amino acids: CASLTPLPNYGYTF. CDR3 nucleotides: TGTGCCTCCTTAACACCCCTCCCGAACTATGGCTACACCTTC.

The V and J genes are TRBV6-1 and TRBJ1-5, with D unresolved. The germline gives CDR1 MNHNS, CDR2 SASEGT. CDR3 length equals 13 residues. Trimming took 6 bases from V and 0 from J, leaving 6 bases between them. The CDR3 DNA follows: TGTGCCAGCAGGGGCTTTAGCAATCAGCCCCAGCATTTT. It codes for CASRGFSNQPQHF.

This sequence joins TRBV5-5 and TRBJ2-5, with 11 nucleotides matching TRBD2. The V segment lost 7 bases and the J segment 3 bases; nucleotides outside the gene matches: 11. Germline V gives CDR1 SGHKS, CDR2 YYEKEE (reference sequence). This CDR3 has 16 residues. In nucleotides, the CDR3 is TGTGCCAGCTCTCATAGCGGGGGGGCCAGAGAAGAGACCCAGTACTTC. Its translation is CASSHSGGAREETQYF.

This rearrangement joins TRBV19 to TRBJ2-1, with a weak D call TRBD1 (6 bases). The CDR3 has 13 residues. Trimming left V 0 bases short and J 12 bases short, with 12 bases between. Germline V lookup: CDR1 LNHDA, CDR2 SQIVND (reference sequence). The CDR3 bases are TGTGCCAGTAGTATAGATCCAGGGGTTGGGCAGTTCTTC. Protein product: CASSIDPGVGQFF.

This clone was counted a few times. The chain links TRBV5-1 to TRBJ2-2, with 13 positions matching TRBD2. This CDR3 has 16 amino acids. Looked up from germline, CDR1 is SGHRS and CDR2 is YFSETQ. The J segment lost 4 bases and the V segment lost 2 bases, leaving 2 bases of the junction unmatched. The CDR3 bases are TGCGCCAGCAGCTTCGGACTAGCGGGAGTCACCGGGGAGCTGTTTTTT. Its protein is CASSFGLAGVTGELFF.

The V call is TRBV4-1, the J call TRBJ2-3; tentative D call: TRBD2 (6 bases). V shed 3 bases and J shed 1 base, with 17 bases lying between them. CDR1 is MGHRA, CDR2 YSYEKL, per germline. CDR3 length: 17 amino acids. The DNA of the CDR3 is TGCGCCAGCAGCCAGTCAAGCCGCGGGACTCGCACAGATACGCAGTATTTT. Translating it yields CASSQSSRGTRTDTQYF.

This CDR3 is CASSTGQVANEKLFF. DNA of the CDR3: TGTGCCAGCAGCACCGGACAGGTGGCTAATGAAAAACTGTTTTTT. The chain recombines TRBV5-5 with TRBJ1-4; 7 bases are a match to TRBD1. The junction had 6 bases not matched to a gene; V was cut back by 4 bases and J by 3 bases. This CDR3 spans 15 amino acids. The germline gives CDR1 SGHKS, CDR2 YYEKEE (reference sequence).

This CDR3 reads CASSRRAEKLFF. As DNA, the CDR3 is TGTGCCAGCAGCCGCCGTGCGGAAAAACTGTTTTTT. V and J are TRBV28 and TRBJ1-4, with D hard to call. CDR3 size: 12 residues. Germline CDR1 and CDR2: MDHEN and SYDVKM. Trimming stripped 6 bases from V and 8 bases from J, with 10 bases between.

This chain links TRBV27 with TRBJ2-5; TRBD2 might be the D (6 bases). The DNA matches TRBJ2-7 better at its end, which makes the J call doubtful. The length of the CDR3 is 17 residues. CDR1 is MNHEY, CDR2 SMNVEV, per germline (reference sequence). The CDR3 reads CASSLYFVGSGTYEQYF. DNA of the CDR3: TGTGCCAGCAGCCTCTATTTCGTTGGTAGCGGAACCTACGAGCAGTACTTC.

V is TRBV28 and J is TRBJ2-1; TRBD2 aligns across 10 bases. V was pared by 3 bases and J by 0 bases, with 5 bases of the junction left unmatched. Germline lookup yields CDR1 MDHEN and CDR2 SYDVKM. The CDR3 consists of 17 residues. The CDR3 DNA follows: TGTGCCAGCAGTTTGCTAGCGGGAGATCCCTCCTACAATGAGCAGTTCTTC. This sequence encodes CASSLLAGDPSYNEQFF.

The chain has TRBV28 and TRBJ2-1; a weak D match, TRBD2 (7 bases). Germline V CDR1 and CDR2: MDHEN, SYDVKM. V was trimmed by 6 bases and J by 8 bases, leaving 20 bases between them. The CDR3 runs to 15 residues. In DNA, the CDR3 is TGTGCCAGCAGCTTTTGGGAGGGGGGGCGGGATGAGCAGTTCTTC. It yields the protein CASSFWEGGRDEQFF. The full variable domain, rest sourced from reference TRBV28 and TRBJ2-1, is DVKVTQSSRYLVKRTGEKVFLECVQDMDHENMFWYRQDPGLGLRLIYFSYDVKMKEKGDIPEGYSVSREKKERFSLILESASTNQTSMYLCASSFWEGGRDEQFFGPGTRLTVL.

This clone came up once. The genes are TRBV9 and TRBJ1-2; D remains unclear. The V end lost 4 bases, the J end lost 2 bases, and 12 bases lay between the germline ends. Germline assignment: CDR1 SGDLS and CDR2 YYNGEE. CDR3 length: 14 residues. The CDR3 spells CASSRLAGNYGYTF. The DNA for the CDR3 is TGTGCCAGCAGCAGGCTGGCGGGCAACTATGGCTACACCTTC.